The next 9 T cell receptor beta chains were all read from a single sample in a study of cytomegalovirus exposure and HLA in healthy donors. The primer mix had 60 Vbeta and 13 Jbeta primers. Only in-frame clones appear in the TCRdb table, and some are missing; sequencing was by immunoSEQ multiplex PCR. This listing includes tens of thousands of clones. Source material: PBMCs. The source of these receptors is a man aged 18 to 35 in good health and CMV-seropositive.

This rearrangement joins TRBV6-4 to TRBJ1-1; tentatively, D is TRBD1 (5 bases). Trimming removed 0 bases at V and 5 bases at J, with 10 bases between. The CDR3 runs 14 residues. The germline V gene has CDR1 MRHNA and CDR2 SNTAGT. CDR3 region: CASSDSSRGTEAFF. The CDR3 DNA reads as TGTGCCAGCAGTGACTCGAGTCGGGGGACTGAAGCTTTCTTT.

The V and J genes are TRBV5-1 and TRBJ2-7; D is perhaps TRBD1 (5 bases). Trimming stripped 5 bases from V and 4 bases from J, with 13 bases between. CDR3 size: 13 residues. Germline lookup yields CDR1 SGHRS and CDR2 YFSETQ. CDR3 residues: CASSRTPPYEQYF. CDR3 nucleotides: TGCGCCAGCAGTCGGACACCACCGTACGAGCAGTACTTC.

The rearrangement uses TRBV13 and TRBJ2-7; 9 nucleotides match TRBD1. Germline values: CDR1 PRHDT, CDR2 FYEKMQ (reference sequence). V dropped 7 bases and J dropped 3; count of bases not matched to a gene: 4. This CDR3 spans 13 amino acids. In DNA form, the CDR3 reads TGTGCCAGCACCCCGGGACAGGGCTACGAGCAGTACTTC. This gives the protein CASTPGQGYEQYF.

CDR3 amino acids: CASSIRRDRIEKLFF. DNA of the CDR3: TGTGCCAGCAGTATACGCCGGGACAGAATCGAAAAACTGTTTTTT. This sequence joins TRBV6-5 and TRBJ1-4; TRBD1 matches at 7 bases. CDR3 length: 15 residues. Trimming at V came to 5 bases and at J to 8 bases, leaving 11 bases not matched to a gene. The germline gives CDR1 MNHEY, CDR2 SVGAGI.

The V gene is TRBV29-1, the J gene TRBJ1-5; the D gene is possibly TRBD1 (5 bases). V was pared by 7 bases and J by 3 bases, with 13 bases between. CDR1 is SQVTM, CDR2 ANQGSEA, per germline. This CDR3 comprises 13 residues. The DNA for the CDR3 is TGCAGCGCCTCCCAGGGTAACAATCAGCCCCAGCATTTT. This encodes CSASQGNNQPQHF.

The chain combines TRBV28 with TRBJ2-2; 9 positions match TRBD1. Germline-derived CDR1 and CDR2 are MDHEN and SYDVKM. This CDR3 is built from 17 residues. V was clipped by 3 bases and J by 2 bases; unmatched bases: 7. CDR3 protein: CASSFWDRAANTGELFF. The CDR3 coding sequence is TGTGCCAGCAGTTTCTGGGACAGGGCAGCAAACACCGGGGAGCTGTTTTTT.

V and J are TRBV6-1 and TRBJ1-2, with 8 bases matching TRBD1. The germline V gene encodes CDR1 MNHNS and CDR2 SASEGT. V gave up 7 bases and J gave up 6 bases; unmatched junction bases: 13. This CDR3 is 15 amino acids long. The CDR3 sequence: CASNSDTGGPHGYTF. The CDR3 bases are TGTGCCAGCAATTCTGATACAGGGGGTCCCCATGGCTACACCTTC.

The rearrangement joins TRBV11-2 to TRBJ2-5; TRBD2 is a possible D gene (7 bases). Germline lookup yields CDR1 SGHAT and CDR2 FQNNGV. The length of the CDR3 is 15 residues. The ends were cut back, 5 bases at V and 5 bases at J, with 18 bases in the middle. CDR3 in amino acids: CASSLGEGGLETQYF. The DNA of the CDR3 is TGTGCCAGCAGCCTAGGGGAGGGGGGCTTGGAGACCCAGTACTTC.

The chain couples TRBV29-1 to TRBJ1-1, with TRBD1 matching 7 bases. Per germline, CDR1 SQVTM and CDR2 ANQGSEA. Trimming took 7 bases from V and 1 from J; bases not matched to a gene: 6. This CDR3 has 13 residues. CDR3 sequence (DNA): TGCAGCGCTGCGGGGACAGAGAACACTGAAGCTTTCTTT. Translating gives CSAAGTENTEAFF.